This T cell receptor (beta chain) was observed in a study of identical twins. As to this clonotype: Its antigen is currently unknown.

This CDR3 region has 15 residues. V shed 2 bases and J shed 8 bases, with 16 bases lying between them. Germline V gene sequence: CDR1 SEHNR, CDR2 FQNEAQ (reference sequence). TCRdb ran MiXCR on the 5' RACE reads and lists one entry per CDR3 protein. The sample gives about 330,000 distinct CDR3 sequences, approximately 13% of which show up once; approximately 7.9% is in the top ten. General study results and limits: Reduced insertions were recorded for abundant cord blood beta clonotypes, with no such pattern in memory repertoires. A partial confounding effect on zero-insertion analyses could come from invariant MAIT and iNKT cells.

The same sample was also used in a study of yellow fever vaccine responses in identical twins. As reported in that work: As reported, the vaccine T cell response of twins seemed partly convergent and partly personalized.

The sequenced material came from CD8+ T cells sorted from blood. This clonotype was sampled from a woman between 18 and 29 years old in good health. This chain connects TRBV7-9 to TRBJ2-4; D may match TRBD1 or TRBD2 (6 bases each). The DNA for the CDR3 is TGTGCCAGCAGCTTAAGGGGGGCTAGGGTGGACATTCAGTACTTC. It yields the protein CASSLRGARVDIQYF.